Reported below is one T cell receptor (beta chain). Its specificity is unknown. This CDR3 has 16 amino acids. V gave up 4 bases and J gave up 2 bases; unmatched junction bases: 8. Germline-derived CDR1 and CDR2 are SGDLS and YYNGEE. The sample is drawn from a study of T cells in narcolepsy. Study-wide context: Enrolled donors included narcolepsy type 1 or type 2 patients and healthy controls. Broader study findings: Autoreactive clone sequences were missing from some blood memory CD4+ repertoires. Autoreactive clonotypes reportedly recurred in blood of same and different patients, not controls. Same-patient CSF and blood CD4+ T cell clonotypes included HCRT-specific and TRIB2-specific autoreactive ones.

TCRdb's copy holds only in-frame clones and misses some; the assay was immunoSEQ multiplex PCR. The repertoire holds about 27,000 clones, with 75% to 80% as singletons. The sample was CD45RA- memory CD4+ T cells from PBMCs. The chain carries TRBV9 and TRBJ2-3; 9 bases match TRBD1. This TCR was recovered from a human donor with narcolepsy. Here the CDR3 DNA reads TGTGCCAGCAGCTCCGGGACAGGGCCTCTCACAGATACGCAGTATTTT. Amino acid sequence: CASSSGTGPLTDTQYF.